A single TCR beta chain is shown here with its context. The data belong to a study of blood T cell repertoires in COVID-19. The repertoire was sequenced with immunoSEQ multiplex PCR; TCRdb's copy has only in-frame clones and lacks some. The table shows fewer than 350,000 clones, with approximately 86% occurring only once. Germline V gene data show CDR1 as SNHLY and CDR2 as FYNNEI. V lost 1 base to trimming and J lost 2 bases; unmatched junction nucleotides: 7. The CDR3 sequence is 19 residues long. Sequencing was performed on peripheral blood. The clonotype was recovered from a young man with active or convalescent COVID-19. The V gene is TRBV2, the J gene TRBJ2-3, with 15 bases identical to TRBD2. In DNA, the CDR3 is TGTGCCAGCAGTGAAGAGGGACTAGCGGGGGGTACATTCACAGATACGCAGTATTTT. Translating it yields CASSEEGLAGGTFTDTQYF. The entire variable domain, with the rest obtained from reference TRBV2 and TRBJ2-3, is as follows: EPEVTQTPSHQVTQMGQEVILRCVPISNHLYFYWYRQILGQKVEFLVSFYNNEISEKSEIFDDQFSVERPDGSNFTLKIRSTKLEDSAMYFCASSEEGLAGGTFTDTQYFGPGTRLTVL.